These 7 T cell receptor beta chains originate from one sample sequenced in a study of identical twins. TCRdb called the 5' RACE reads again in MiXCR, with one record for every CDR3 protein. The sample contains about 690,000 distinct CDR3 sequences, roughly 6% of which appear only once. Material: naive T cells sorted from blood. The receptors come from a man aged 18 to 29 in good health.

Ten or more counts support this clonotype. The CDR3, as DNA: TGCGCCAGCAGCCCAGGAGGGGCCACTGAAGCTTTCTTT. As protein: CASSPGGATEAFF. The chain uses TRBV5-1 and TRBJ1-1, with D perhaps TRBD1 (5 bases). The length of the CDR3 is 13 residues. V lost 4 bases and J 4 bases, leaving 11 bases between the germline ends. Germline CDR1 SGHRS, CDR2 YFSETQ.

This clonotype was seen many times. The chain recombines TRBV6-5 with TRBJ2-1; the D gene is possibly TRBD2 (6 bases). This CDR3 region has 16 residues. With 0 bases removed from V and 9 bases from J, the gap between germline ends came to 18 bases. Germline assignment: CDR1 MNHEY and CDR2 SVGAGI. Here the CDR3 reads CASSYSWGGIPGEQFF. CDR3 in DNA: TGTGCCAGCAGTTACTCTTGGGGCGGGATCCCGGGTGAGCAGTTCTTC.

The J gene is TRBJ2-1, the V gene TRBV14; D gene ambiguous. Germline V gene lookup returns CDR1 SGHDN and CDR2 FVKESK. The CDR3 length is 13 residues. V dropped 0 bases and J dropped 7 bases, with 7 bases sitting between them. The DNA of the CDR3 is TGTGCCAGCAGCCAAGACAATTCAAATGAGCAGTTCTTC. It yields the protein CASSQDNSNEQFF.

The genes are TRBV20-1 and TRBJ1-2; perhaps TRBD1 as D (6 bases). V was trimmed by 0 bases and J by 4 bases, leaving 18 bases between them. CDR1 is DFQATT, CDR2 SNEGSKA, per germline (reference sequence). This CDR3 contains 16 residues. The CDR3, as DNA: TGCAGTGCTAGAGATCAGTTGACAGGTCGAGGCTATGGCTACACCTTC. It encodes CSARDQLTGRGYGYTF.

A few counts support this clonotype. CDR3 in amino acids: CASSWFGGLNEQFF. Written as DNA, the CDR3 is TGTGCCAGCAGTTGGTTCGGAGGGCTCAATGAGCAGTTCTTC. The chain links TRBV6-2 or TRBV6-3 to TRBJ2-1, with D perhaps matching TRBD2 (6 bases). From germline, CDR1 is MNHEY and CDR2 SVGEGT. V dropped 4 bases and J dropped 6 bases, with 13 bases sitting between them. The CDR3 totals 14 residues.

This clonotype was detected many times. The genes are TRBV5-1 and TRBJ2-3; TRBD1 is a possible D gene (6 bases). The V gene's germline CDR1 is SGHRS and CDR2 YFSETQ. This CDR3 has 15 residues. V was cut by 4 bases and J by 4 bases, with 16 bases left in between. CDR3 loop: CASSTDRRIPDTQYF. CDR3 nucleotides: TGCGCCAGCAGCACTGACAGGCGGATTCCAGATACGCAGTATTTT.

This clonotype has more than one count but fewer than ten. The gene calls are TRBV7-8 and TRBJ2-1, with D perhaps TRBD1 or TRBD2 (5 bases each). The CDR3 is 10 residues long. Germline lookup yields CDR1 SGHVS and CDR2 FQNEAQ. The ends were cut back, 8 bases at V and 7 bases at J, with 6 bases in the middle. The CDR3 sequence: CASEGNEQFF. CDR3 DNA: TGTGCCAGCGAGGGGAATGAGCAGTTCTTC.